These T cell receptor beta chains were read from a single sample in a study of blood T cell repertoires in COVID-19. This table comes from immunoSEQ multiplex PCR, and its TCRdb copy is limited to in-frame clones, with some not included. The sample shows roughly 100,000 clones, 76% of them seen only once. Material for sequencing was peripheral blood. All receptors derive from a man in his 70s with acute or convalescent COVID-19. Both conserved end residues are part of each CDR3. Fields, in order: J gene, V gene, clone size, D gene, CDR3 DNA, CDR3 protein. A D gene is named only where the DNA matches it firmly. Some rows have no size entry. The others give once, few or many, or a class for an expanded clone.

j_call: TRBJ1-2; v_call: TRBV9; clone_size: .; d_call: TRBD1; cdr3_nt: TGTGCCAGCAGCGCCCCGGGACAGGGACTTTATGGCTACACCTTC; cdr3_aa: CASSAPGQGLYGYTF
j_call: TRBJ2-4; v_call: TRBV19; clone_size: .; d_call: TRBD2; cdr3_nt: TGTGCCAGTAGCCCTATCGTGGGAGGGAACATTCAGTACTTC; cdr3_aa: CASSPIVGGNIQYF
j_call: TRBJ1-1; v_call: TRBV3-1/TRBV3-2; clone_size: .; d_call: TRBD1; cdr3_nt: TGTGCCAGCAGCCAAGGACTCGGGACAGTCCTGAACACTGAAGCTTTCTTT; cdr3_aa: CASSQGLGTVLNTEAFF
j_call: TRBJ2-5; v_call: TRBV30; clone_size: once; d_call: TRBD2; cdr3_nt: TGTGCCTGGAGTGTCTTTAAAGGGCTAGCGGCGCACTCGGGCCAAGAGACCCAGTACTTC; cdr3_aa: CAWSVFKGLAAHSGQETQYF
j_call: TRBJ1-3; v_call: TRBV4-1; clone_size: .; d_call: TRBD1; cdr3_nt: TGCGCCAGCAGGAAGGCCCCAACAGGGGGTTTATATGACGGAAACACCATATATTTT; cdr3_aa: CASRKAPTGGLYDGNTIYF
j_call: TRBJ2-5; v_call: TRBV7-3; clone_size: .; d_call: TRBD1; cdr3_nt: TGTGCCAGCAGCTTAACGGGACAGGGTGCGACCCAGTACTTC; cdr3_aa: CASSLTGQGATQYF
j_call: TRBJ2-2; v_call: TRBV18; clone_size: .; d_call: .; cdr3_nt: TGTGCCAGCTCAACGGCGGGGGCTCCGAACACCGGGGAGCTGTTTTTT; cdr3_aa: CASSTAGAPNTGELFF
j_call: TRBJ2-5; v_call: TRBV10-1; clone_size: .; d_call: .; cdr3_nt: TGCGCCAGCAGCAGGGGTGTTGAAGAGACCCAGTACTTC; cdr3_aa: CASSRGVEETQYF
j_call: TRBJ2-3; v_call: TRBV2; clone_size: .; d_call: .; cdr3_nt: TGTGCCAGCAGTGCGGAGATGGGACATGACACAGATACGCAGTATTTT; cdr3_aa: CASSAEMGHDTDTQYF
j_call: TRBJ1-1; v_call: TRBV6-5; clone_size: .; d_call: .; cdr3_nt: TGTGCCAGCCACGAAAGGCGGAGGGGGAACACTGAAGCTTTCTTT; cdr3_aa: CASHERRRGNTEAFF
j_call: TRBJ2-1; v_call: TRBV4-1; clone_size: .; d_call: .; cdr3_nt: TGCGCCAGCAGCCAAGAACACAGGGTAACAATGTACAATGAGCAGTTCTTC; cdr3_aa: CASSQEHRVTMYNEQFF
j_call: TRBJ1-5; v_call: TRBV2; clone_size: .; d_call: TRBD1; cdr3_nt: TGTGCCAGCTGGACAGGGTATAGCAATCAGCCCCAGCATTTT; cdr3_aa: CASWTGYSNQPQHF
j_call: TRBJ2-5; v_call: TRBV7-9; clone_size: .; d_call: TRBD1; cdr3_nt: TGTGCCAGCAGCTTAGGACAGGGGCCCGTAAAGACCCAGTACTTC; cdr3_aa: CASSLGQGPVKTQYF
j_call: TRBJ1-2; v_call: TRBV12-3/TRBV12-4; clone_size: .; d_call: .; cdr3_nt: TGTGCCAGCAGTTTAGTAGCTGGCGGTGGCTACACCTTC; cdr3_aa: CASSLVAGGGYTF
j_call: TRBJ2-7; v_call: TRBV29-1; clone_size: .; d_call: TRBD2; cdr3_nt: TGCAGCGTTGACCTAGCGGGAGGCTACGAGCAGTACTTC; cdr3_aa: CSVDLAGGYEQYF
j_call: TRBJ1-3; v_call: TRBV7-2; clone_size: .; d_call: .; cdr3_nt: TGTGCCAGCAGCCAGGACACGGCTGGAAACACCATATATTTT; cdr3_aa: CASSQDTAGNTIYF
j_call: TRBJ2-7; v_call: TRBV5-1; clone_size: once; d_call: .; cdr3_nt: TGCGCCAGCAGCGGTGGACAGACTACCTACGAGCAGTACTTC; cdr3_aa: CASSGGQTTYEQYF
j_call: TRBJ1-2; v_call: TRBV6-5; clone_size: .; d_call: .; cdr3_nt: TGTGCCAGCAGTTTTCAACCGGGTCGTAACTATGGCTACACCTTC; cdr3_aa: CASSFQPGRNYGYTF
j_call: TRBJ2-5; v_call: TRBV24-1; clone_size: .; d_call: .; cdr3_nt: TGTGCCACCAGTGATCGGGACATCCGCGAGACCCAGTACTTC; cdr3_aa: CATSDRDIRETQYF
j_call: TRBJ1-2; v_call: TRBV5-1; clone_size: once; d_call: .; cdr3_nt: TGCGCCAGCAGCTCGACAGGAGAAAACTATGGCTACACCTTC; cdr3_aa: CASSSTGENYGYTF
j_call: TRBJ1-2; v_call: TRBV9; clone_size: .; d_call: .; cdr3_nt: TGTGCCAGCAGCGTAGATTTGGCGGGGGCCTATGGCTACACCTTC; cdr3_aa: CASSVDLAGAYGYTF
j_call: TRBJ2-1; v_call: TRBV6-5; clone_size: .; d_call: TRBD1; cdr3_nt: TGTGCCAGCAGTTCCCGGGACAGATACAATGAGCAGTTCTTC; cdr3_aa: CASSSRDRYNEQFF
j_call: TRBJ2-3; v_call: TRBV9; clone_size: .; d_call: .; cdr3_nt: TGTGCCAGCAGCGTAGACCAGGGAACAGATACGCAGTATTTT; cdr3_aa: CASSVDQGTDTQYF
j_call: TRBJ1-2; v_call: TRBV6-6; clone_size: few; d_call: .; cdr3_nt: TGTGCCAGCATTCCATCCTCCTCTAACTATGGCTACACCTTC; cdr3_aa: CASIPSSSNYGYTF
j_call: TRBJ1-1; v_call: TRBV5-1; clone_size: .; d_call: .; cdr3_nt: TGCGCCAGCAGCACTGACCAGGGTGGTAAGGCTTTCTTT; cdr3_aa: CASSTDQGGKAFF
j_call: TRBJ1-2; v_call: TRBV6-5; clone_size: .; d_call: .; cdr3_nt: TGTGCCAGCAGTTACTCTGTGAGCTATGGCTACACCTTC; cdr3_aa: CASSYSVSYGYTF
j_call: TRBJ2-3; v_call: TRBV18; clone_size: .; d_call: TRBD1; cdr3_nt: TGTGCCAGCTCACCATTAGCACGGACAGGGAGGAACACAGATACGCAGTATTTT; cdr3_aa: CASSPLARTGRNTDTQYF
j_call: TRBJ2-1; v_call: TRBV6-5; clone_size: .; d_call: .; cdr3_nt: TGTGCCAGCAGTTATCGGGGATCTACTGGGAATGAGCAGTTCTTC; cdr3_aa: CASSYRGSTGNEQFF
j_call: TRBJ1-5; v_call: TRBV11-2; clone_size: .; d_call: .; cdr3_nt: TGTGCCAGCAGCTTAGATCCAGGGGGCAATCAGCCCCAGCATTTT; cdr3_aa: CASSLDPGGNQPQHF